The T cell receptor (beta chain) under discussion was sequenced for a study of OX40 agonist ivuxolimab in advanced cancers. Study-level background: A diagnosis of hepatocellular carcinoma, melanoma, renal cell or head and neck cancer was present in dose-escalation patients.

The ends were cut back, 5 bases at V and 14 bases at J, with 13 bases in the middle. Germline lookup yields CDR1 SGHAT and CDR2 FQNNGV. The CDR3 covers 12 residues. Only in-frame clones appear in the TCRdb table, and some are missing; sequencing was by immunoSEQ multiplex PCR. The profile shows fewer than 45,000 clones, over 80% of them singletons. This TCR was recovered from an adult with an advanced solid tumor such as melanoma, head and neck, liver or kidney cancer. The source material was CD4+ or CD8+ T cells sorted from blood, sampled in a trial of the OX40 agonist ivuxolimab. The chain uses TRBV11-2 and TRBJ1-6; a weak D match, TRBD1 (6 bases). For the CDR3, the DNA is TGTGCCAGCAGCCCCGAGGAGGGGGCCCTCCACTTT. Protein product: CASSPEEGALHF.